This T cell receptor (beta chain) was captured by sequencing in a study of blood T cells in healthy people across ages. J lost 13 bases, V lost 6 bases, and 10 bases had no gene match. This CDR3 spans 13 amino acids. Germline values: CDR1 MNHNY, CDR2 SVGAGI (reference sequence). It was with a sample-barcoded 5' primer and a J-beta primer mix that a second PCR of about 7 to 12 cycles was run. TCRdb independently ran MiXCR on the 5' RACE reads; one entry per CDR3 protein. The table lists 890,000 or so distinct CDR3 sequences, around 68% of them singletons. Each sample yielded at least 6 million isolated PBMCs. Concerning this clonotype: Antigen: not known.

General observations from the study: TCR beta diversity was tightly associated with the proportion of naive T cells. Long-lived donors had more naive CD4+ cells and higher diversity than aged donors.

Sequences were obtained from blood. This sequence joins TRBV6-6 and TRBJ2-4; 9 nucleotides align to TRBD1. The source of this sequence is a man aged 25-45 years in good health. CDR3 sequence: CASSRQGGNEQYF. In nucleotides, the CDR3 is TGTGCCAGCAGCCGACAGGGGGGGAATGAGCAGTACTTC.